This T cell receptor beta chain was sequenced during a study of T cell repertoires in cytomegalovirus infection. Overall study findings and caveats: Cumulative public TCR beta family frequency identified CMV carriers with the relevant HLA.

This clonotype appeared many times. Its antigen remains unknown. A single record per CDR3 protein comes from TCRdb applying MiXCR to the reads. The sample contains around 200,000 distinct CDR3 sequences, approximately 40% of which appear only once. Germline V gene lookup returns CDR1 MNHNS and CDR2 SASEGT. The trim removed 5 bases at V and 6 bases at J, leaving 9 bases unmatched. The CDR3 has 15 residues. Specimen: CD8+ T cells from cultured PBMCs, collected from culture after CMV antigen stimulation. The chain uses TRBV6-1 and TRBJ2-3; 9 bases are a match to TRBD2. The receptor comes from a human donor in good health (CMV status not recorded). Some clones in this sample may be carry-over from other donors' samples. In nucleotides, the CDR3 is TGTGCCAGCAGTTTCAGCGGGGGGAACCGGGATACGCAGTATTTT. Translation: CASSFSGGNRDTQYF.